This T cell receptor beta chain appears in the sequencing data of a study of T-cell memory formation after mild COVID-19. Study-level background: Clustering of TCRs was largely donor specific.

Study observations and caveats: Shrinking CD4+ clones resided mostly in CM and EM, and CD8+ ones in EMRA.

The TCR alpha and TCR beta cDNA libraries, bearing sample barcodes and UMIs, were generated by 5'RACE using constant-segment primers. TCRdb itself ran the 5' RACE reads through MiXCR, one entry per CDR3 protein. The table records about 320,000 distinct CDR3 sequences, over 11% of them present only once. This clonotype was seen more than once but under ten times. The antigen remains unidentified. V trimming: 0 bases; J trimming: 2 bases; junction bases outside the gene matches: 1. Germline V gene sequence: CDR1 LGHNA, CDR2 YSLEER. The CDR3 loop spans 15 amino acids. The chain combines TRBV4-3 with TRBJ2-5, with 9 nucleotides matching TRBD1. The receptor was isolated from a man younger than 30 who had mild COVID-19 (a few samples of this study predate the infection). Cell type and time point are not known. The sample comprised PBMCs or a T cell subset sorted from them (not recorded which). For the CDR3, the DNA is TGCGCCAGCAGCCAAGACGACAGGGGGCAAGAGACCCAGTACTTC. Its protein product is CASSQDDRGQETQYF.